This T cell receptor (beta chain) was identified in a study of regulatory T cells in long-lasting Graves disease. CDR1 and CDR2 (germline): SNHLY, FYNNEI. Trimming stripped 10 bases from V and 1 base from J, with 17 bases between. The CDR3 loop spans 15 amino acids. Specified time point: persistent/refractory GD, antithyroid drugs over 5 years with positive TRAb. There was RNA extracted from PBMCs, and the TCR library was made from it. On this clonotype: Its antigen is unidentified.

Building the TCR beta libraries relied on iRepertoire HTBI primers, and CDR3 regions underwent Arm-PCR. Each CDR3 protein gets one entry after TCRdb re-called the multiplex PCR reads with MiXCR. Here the sample spans roughly 430,000 distinct CDR3 sequences, roughly a fifth being singletons. General study results and limits: Less diverse TCR repertoires were seen in persistent Graves' patients than in newly diagnosed ones.

Sample: peripheral blood mononuclear cells (PBMCs), taken when the disease was refractory, from a patient treated with antithyroid drugs. V is TRBV2 and J is TRBJ1-3; perhaps TRBD1 as D (5 bases). The TCR comes from a female donor with Graves disease. This chain's CDR3 is CATSPGFLSGNTIYF. The DNA for the CDR3 is TGTGCCACCTCCCCAGGGTTCCTATCTGGAAACACCATATATTTT.